A few counts support the clone carrying this TCR beta chain. The antigen is unknown. Isolated RNA was reverse transcribed in full, so expressed TCRB transcripts were sequenced. Method: immunoSEQ multiplex PCR; TCRdb's copy keeps in-frame clones and lacks some. This sample yields about 170,000 clones, of which over 6% are seen a single time; 0.5% belongs to the top ten. Every participating donor gave one draw, a heparinised blood sample averaging about 116 mL. The data were obtained in a study of beta chain features in type 1 diabetes. Turning to the study itself: The examined sorted cells totaled around 100 million across samples. Broader study findings: For Type 1 diabetes patients, all four CD4+ subsets carried TCRB CDR3s that were moderately but significantly shorter. The cDNA sequencing approach could over-represent high-TCR-expressing cells.

The CDR3 sequence is 13 residues long. Germline CDR1 reads GTSNPN; CDR2 reads SVGIG (reference sequence). Trimming took 5 bases from V and 7 from J; bases not matched to a gene: 5. Source material: central memory CD4+ T cells from blood. The receptor was derived from a man aged 18 to 35 with type 1 diabetes. The chain couples TRBV30 to TRBJ1-6; 7 bases match TRBD1. CDR3 amino acids: CAWARGINSPLHF. CDR3 nucleotides: TGTGCCTGGGCCAGGGGGATCAATTCACCCCTCCACTTT.